The 29 T cell receptor beta chains given below trace back to one sample, sequenced in a study of blood T cell repertoires in COVID-19 (dated by TCRdb to the early 2020s). Libraries were built with the immunoSEQ multiplex PCR assay. TCRdb took over this immuneACCESS table, retaining in-frame rearrangements with V and J assigned. Such tables are incomplete; in checked studies, under half of the missing clones stem from an unresolved V gene, and the remainder is unexplained. This sample comprises about 250,000 clones, approximately 85% of them detected only once. Of the sample, around 0.8% is held by the ten largest clones. Sequencing input: peripheral blood. The source of these receptors is a young woman with acute or convalescent COVID-19.

For this clone: The sample holds other DNA sequences that translate to the same CDR3. This chain connects TRBV4-3 to TRBJ1-6, with TRBD1 matching 7 bases. The CDR3 consists of 15 residues. J was trimmed by 7 bases and V by 0 bases; bases with no gene match: 3. Germline-derived CDR1 and CDR2 are LGHNA and YSLEER. The CDR3 DNA follows: TGCGCCAGCAGCCAAGATAACAGGGGAAATTCACCCCTCCACTTT. Translating gives CASSQDNRGNSPLHF.

V is TRBV6-6 and J is TRBJ2-5; 10 bases match TRBD2. With V trimmed by 2 bases and J by 5 bases, 5 bases remained unmatched. The germline V gene has CDR1 MNHNY and CDR2 SVGAGI (reference sequence). There are 15 residues in the CDR3. For the CDR3, the DNA is TGTGCCAGCAGTTACGCTAGCGGGAGATTGGAGACCCAGTACTTC. Amino acids: CASSYASGRLETQYF.

CDR3 loop: CASSYSRELPLHF. The CDR3 DNA sequence: TGTGCCAGCAGTTACAGTCGGGAATTACCCCTCCACTTT. This chain uses TRBV6-2 or TRBV6-3 with TRBJ1-6; D remains unclear. Looked up from germline, CDR1 is MNHEY and CDR2 is SVGEGT. The germline V and J ends were trimmed by 2 bases and 12 bases, with 11 bases remaining between them. This CDR3 is 13 amino acids long.

The V call is TRBV15, the J call TRBJ2-1, with D perhaps TRBD2 (6 bases). Germline values: CDR1 LNHNV, CDR2 YYDKDF (reference sequence). The CDR3 is made up of 15 amino acids. Trimming removed 3 bases at V and 6 bases at J, with 15 bases between. CDR3 in DNA: TGTGCCACCAGCAGCGCGGGACTGGTTCTCAATGAGCAGTTCTTC. Its protein is CATSSAGLVLNEQFF.

The chain joins TRBV7-9 to TRBJ2-7, with 9 bases that match TRBD2. The ends lost 5 bases at V and 0 bases at J; junction bases unmatched: 2. The germline gives CDR1 SEHNR, CDR2 FQNEAQ (reference sequence). CDR3 size: 14 residues. CDR3 loop: CASSGSGSSYEQYF. CDR3 coding DNA: TGTGCCAGCAGCGGTAGCGGGAGCTCCTACGAGCAGTACTTC.

J is TRBJ1-6 and V is TRBV3-1 (or the pseudogene TRBV3-2); D ambiguous. CDR3 length: 15 amino acids. The ends were cut back, 2 bases at V and 9 bases at J, with 14 bases in the middle. CDR1 and CDR2 from the germline V gene are LGHDT and YNNKEL (reference sequence). CDR3 DNA sequence: TGTGCCAGCAGCCAACCAGGCGCCAGGTCTTCACCCCTCCACTTT. It is translated as CASSQPGARSSPLHF.

The rearrangement uses TRBV10-2 and TRBJ1-6, with D perhaps matching TRBD1 (6 bases). Germline V gene data show CDR1 as WSHSY and CDR2 as SAAADI. The CDR3 is 14 amino acids. V was trimmed by 6 bases and J by 7 bases, leaving 13 bases between them. For the CDR3, the DNA is TGCGCCAGCAGGGAGGGGGGGGACAATTCACCCCTCCACTTT. It specifies CASREGGDNSPLHF.

The chain uses TRBV10-1 and TRBJ2-7; weak D call: TRBD2 (5 bases). Germline CDR1 is WNHNN and CDR2 is SYGVQD (reference sequence). This CDR3 comprises 14 residues. Trimming left V 6 bases short and J 0 bases short, with 12 bases between. CDR3: CASRTGSSSYEQYF. The CDR3 DNA reads TGCGCCAGCAGGACGGGAAGTAGCTCCTACGAGCAGTACTTC.

The CDR3 DNA follows: TGTGCCAGCAGTGAATTGACTCCGTCGGGGGAGCTGTTTTTT. Protein product: CASSELTPSGELFF. This chain uses TRBV25-1 with TRBJ2-2; the D is unclear. The length of the CDR3 is 14 residues. CDR1 and CDR2 from the germline V gene are MGHDK and SYGVNS. V lost 1 base to trimming and J lost 8 bases, with 11 bases between them.

V is TRBV19 and J is TRBJ2-3; TRBD2 matches 8 bases. Germline CDR1 is LNHDA and CDR2 is SQIVND (reference sequence). The CDR3 loop spans 13 amino acids. V trimming: 8 bases; J trimming: 4 bases; junction bases outside the gene matches: 5. The CDR3 DNA reads as TGTGCCAGTGGGAGCGGGAGCGCAGATACGCAGTATTTT. This encodes CASGSGSADTQYF.

The chain links TRBV18 to TRBJ2-5, with a tentative D call TRBD2 (6 bases). The germline V gene encodes CDR1 KGHSH and CDR2 LQKENI. The ends were cut back, 4 bases at V and 2 bases at J, with 11 bases in the middle. The CDR3 totals 14 residues. CDR3 DNA: TGTGCCAGCTCACGGAGGGGTGTACAAGAGACCCAGTACTTC. Protein product: CASSRRGVQETQYF.

CDR3 nucleotide sequence: TGCGCCAGCAGTGAGTCGGCAGGGGCCGGGTACGAGCAGTACTTC. The encoded protein is CASSESAGAGYEQYF. The chain carries TRBV10-2 and TRBJ2-7, with D maybe TRBD1 (6 bases). The CDR3 runs 15 residues. The V gene lost 0 bases and the J gene lost 4 bases, with 13 bases spanning the gap. Per the germline V gene, CDR1 is WSHSY and CDR2 is SAAADI.

The chain employs TRBV9 and TRBJ2-7; 9 bases align to TRBD1. CDR1 is SGDLS, CDR2 YYNGEE, per germline. The ends lost 3 bases at V and 2 bases at J; junction bases unmatched: 0. There are 13 residues in the CDR3. The CDR3, as DNA: TGTGCCAGCAGCGGGACAGGGGCCTACGAGCAGTACTTC. Its protein product is CASSGTGAYEQYF.

The rearrangement joins TRBV11-2 to TRBJ2-5; D is unclear. Germline assignment: CDR1 SGHAT and CDR2 FQNNGV. The CDR3 runs to 15 residues. Trimming shortened V by 4 bases and J by 1 base, and 13 bases separated the two germline ends. CDR3 DNA: TGTGCCAGCAGCTCCGGGTCCTTTACCCAAGAGACCCAGTACTTC. Residues: CASSSGSFTQETQYF.

The rearrangement links TRBV9 to TRBJ2-1; 13 bases match TRBD2. Germline V gene lookup returns CDR1 SGDLS and CDR2 YYNGEE. The CDR3 consists of 21 residues. V dropped 3 bases and J dropped 1; count of bases not matched to a gene: 16. DNA for the CDR3: TGTGCCAGCAGCGCAAAGGACCCGGGACTAGCGGGACCACCTTCCTACAATGAGCAGTTCTTC. This sequence encodes CASSAKDPGLAGPPSYNEQFF.

This chain uses TRBV29-1 with TRBJ1-3; 7 nucleotides align to TRBD1. After removal of 1 base from V and 5 bases from J, the junction contained 5 bases not matched to a gene. CDR1 and CDR2 (germline): SQVTM, ANQGSEA. The CDR3 is 14 residues long. The CDR3 DNA reads TGCAGCGTTGAAGTGACAGGGTTAAGAAACACCATATATTTT. Amino acid sequence: CSVEVTGLRNTIYF.

The chain uses TRBV7-2 and TRBJ2-5; tentatively, D is TRBD2 (6 bases). Germline V CDR1 and CDR2: SGHTA, FQGNSA. Deletions cut 5 bases from V and 5 bases from J, with 21 bases between. This CDR3 spans 16 amino acids. The chain's CDR3 is CASSIGGAGSGETQYF. CDR3 in DNA: TGTGCCAGCAGCATCGGCGGGGCAGGGTCGGGGGAGACCCAGTACTTC. Together with reference TRBV7-2 and TRBJ2-5, the CDR3 gives the full variable domain: GAGVSQSPSNKVTEKGKDVELRCDPISGHTALYWYRQSLGQGLEFLIYFQGNSAPDKSGLPSDRFSAERTGGSVSTLTIQRTQQEDSAVYLCASSIGGAGSGETQYFGPGTRLLVL.

This chain uses TRBV5-1 with TRBJ2-1; 11 positions match TRBD2. The CDR3 consists of 16 residues. The trim removed 0 bases at V and 8 bases at J, leaving 7 bases unmatched. CDR1 is SGHRS and CDR2 is YFSETQ in the germline V gene. CDR3: CASSLVSGRAGDEQFF. DNA for the CDR3: TGCGCCAGCAGCTTGGTTAGCGGGAGGGCCGGGGATGAGCAGTTCTTC.

The V and J genes are TRBV30 and TRBJ2-5, with 11 bases that match TRBD2. Per the germline V gene, CDR1 is GTSNPN and CDR2 is SVGIG (reference sequence). J was trimmed by 4 bases and V by 4 bases; bases with no gene match: 5. This CDR3 is 14 amino acids long. CDR3 in amino acids: CAWTLLAGGETQYF. CDR3 bases: TGTGCCTGGACCCTCCTAGCGGGAGGAGAGACCCAGTACTTC.

The genes are TRBV9 and TRBJ1-2; no definite D call. The germline gives CDR1 SGDLS, CDR2 YYNGEE. This CDR3 is built from 12 residues. V dropped 0 bases and J dropped 8 bases, with 8 bases sitting between them. CDR3 DNA sequence: TGTGCCAGCAGCGTAGCAACCGGGGGCTACACCTTC. Amino acids: CASSVATGGYTF.

This clone appeared a few times. This chain uses TRBV5-4 with TRBJ1-3; 10 bases line up with TRBD1. This CDR3 contains 14 residues. The V segment lost 4 bases and the J segment 6 bases; nucleotides outside the gene matches: 4. Germline V gives CDR1 SGHNT, CDR2 YYREEE (reference sequence). The CDR3 bases are TGTGCCAGCAGCGGAGGACAGGGGGAAAACACCATATATTTT. Residues: CASSGGQGENTIYF.

This rearrangement joins TRBV19 to TRBJ2-3, with TRBD1 matching over 9 bases. This CDR3 has 18 amino acids. Germline V gene sequence: CDR1 LNHDA, CDR2 SQIVND (reference sequence). Losses at the gene ends were 3 bases for V and 0 bases for J; bases not matched to a gene: 10. The DNA of the CDR3 is TGTGCCAGTAGTATCCCAAACTCCGGGACAGGGAGCACAGATACGCAGTATTTT. This codes for CASSIPNSGTGSTDTQYF.

This clone showed up just a few times. The chain uses TRBV3-1 (or the pseudogene TRBV3-2) and TRBJ1-1; D is perhaps TRBD1 (5 bases). Germline V gives CDR1 LGHDT, CDR2 YNNKEL (reference sequence). The V and J ends lost 3 bases and 1 base respectively, with 6 bases between them. The CDR3 is 13 amino acids. CDR3 bases: TGTGCCAGCAGCCACACAGGGAACACTGAAGCTTTCTTT. This encodes CASSHTGNTEAFF.

The V call is TRBV30, the J call TRBJ1-4; 8 bases align to TRBD1. CDR3 length: 13 amino acids. V lost 5 bases to trimming and J lost 5 bases; unmatched junction nucleotides: 4. Germline V gives CDR1 GTSNPN, CDR2 SVGIG (reference sequence). CDR3 in amino acids: CAWGTGPNEKLFF. In DNA, the CDR3 is TGTGCCTGGGGGACAGGCCCAAATGAAAAACTGTTTTTT.

The chain employs TRBV28 and TRBJ2-2, with 11 bases matching TRBD2. Per the germline V gene, CDR1 is MDHEN and CDR2 is SYDVKM. V shed 3 bases and J 3 bases; nucleotides not matched to a gene: 9. This CDR3 region has 18 residues. In nucleotides, the CDR3 is TGTGCCAGCAGTTTGCCCTCACCGGGACTAGCGGACACCGGGGAGCTGTTTTTT. Translating gives CASSLPSPGLADTGELFF.

This chain links TRBV4-1 with TRBJ2-4, with a weak D call TRBD2 (5 bases). The CDR3 spans 15 residues. Germline CDR1 is MGHRA and CDR2 is YSYEKL. The germline V and J ends were trimmed by 4 bases and 6 bases, with 16 bases remaining between them. The CDR3 protein is CASSLEAVGRNIQYF. In nucleotides, the CDR3 is TGCGCCAGCAGCCTCGAAGCGGTAGGGAGAAACATTCAGTACTTC.

In DNA form, the CDR3 reads TGTGCCAGCAGTTACTCGGGCGCTAACTACGAGCAGTACTTC. Translation: CASSYSGANYEQYF. The chain uses TRBV6-2 or TRBV6-3 and TRBJ2-7; unclear D gene. CDR3 length: 14 residues. With 0 bases removed from V and 3 bases from J, the gap between germline ends came to 9 bases. Looked up from germline, CDR1 is MNHEY and CDR2 is SVGEGT.

This clone came up a few times. The CDR3: CAIRESVDYYGYTF. The CDR3 nucleotides are TGTGCCATCAGGGAAAGCGTGGACTACTATGGCTACACCTTC. This sequence joins TRBV10-3 and TRBJ1-2; D is unresolved. This CDR3 spans 14 amino acids. V lost 6 bases and J 3 bases, leaving 14 bases between the germline ends. Germline lookup yields CDR1 ENHRY and CDR2 SYGVKD.

The chain has TRBV6-5 and TRBJ1-1, with D tentatively TRBD1 (6 bases). The CDR3 is 14 residues long. Germline assignment: CDR1 MNHEY and CDR2 SVGAGI. V was pared by 5 bases and J by 2 bases, with 12 bases between. As DNA, the CDR3 is TGTGCCAGCAGTACCGGACAGAGTAACACTGAAGCTTTCTTT. Protein: CASSTGQSNTEAFF.